This T cell receptor (beta chain) was identified in a study of technical replicates of blood from four donors. Profiling relied on immunoSEQ multiplex PCR, and the TCRdb table lists in-frame clones only, not all of them. Of roughly 76,000 clones in the sample, 80% to 95% were seen once. This CDR3 contains 13 residues. CDR1 and CDR2 (germline): SGHVS, FQNEAQ. With V trimmed by 6 bases and J by 6 bases, 4 bases remained unmatched. The source is a human donor in good health. Some clones in this sample may be carry-over from other donors' samples. The rearrangement uses TRBV7-8 and TRBJ2-2, with TRBD2 identical over 7 bases. Input material: T cells isolated from PBMCs. CDR3 sequence reads: CASRLAGAGELFF. The CDR3 DNA is TGTGCCAGCAGGCTCGCGGGGGCCGGGGAGCTGTTTTTT.